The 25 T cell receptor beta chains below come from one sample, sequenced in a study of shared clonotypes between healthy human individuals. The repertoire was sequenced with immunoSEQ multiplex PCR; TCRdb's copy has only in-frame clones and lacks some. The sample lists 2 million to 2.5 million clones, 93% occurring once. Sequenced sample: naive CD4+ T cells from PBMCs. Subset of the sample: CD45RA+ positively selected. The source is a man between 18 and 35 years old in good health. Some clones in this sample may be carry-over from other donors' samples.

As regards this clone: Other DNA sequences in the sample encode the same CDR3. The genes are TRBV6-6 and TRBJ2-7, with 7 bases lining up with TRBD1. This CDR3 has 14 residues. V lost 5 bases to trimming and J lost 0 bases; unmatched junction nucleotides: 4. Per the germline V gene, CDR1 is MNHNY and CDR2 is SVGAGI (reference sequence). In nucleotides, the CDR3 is TGTGCCAGCAGTCCCTCAGGGGGCTCCTACGAGCAGTACTTC. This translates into CASSPSGGSYEQYF.

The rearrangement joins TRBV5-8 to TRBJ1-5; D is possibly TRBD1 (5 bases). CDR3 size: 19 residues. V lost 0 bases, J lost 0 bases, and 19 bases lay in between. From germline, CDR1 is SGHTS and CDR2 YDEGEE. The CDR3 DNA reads TGTGCCAGCAGCTTGGCCGGCATCTCCTCCAGGGATAGCAATCAGCCCCAGCATTTT. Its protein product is CASSLAGISSRDSNQPQHF.

The CDR3 spells CASRYRDRANEQFF. The CDR3 bases are TGTGCCAGCAGGTACCGGGACAGGGCTAATGAGCAGTTCTTC. The chain combines TRBV7-3 with TRBJ2-1; TRBD1 matches 9 bases. Germline CDR1 reads SGHTA; CDR2 reads FQGTGA. Trimming took 6 bases from V and 7 from J; bases not matched to a gene: 7. This CDR3 has 14 residues. The full variable domain, with the rest looked up from reference TRBV7-3 and TRBJ2-1, is GAGVSQTPSNKVTEKGKYVELRCDPISGHTALYWYRQSLGQGPEFLIYFQGTGAADDSGLPNDRFFAVRPEGSVSTLKIQRTERGDSAVYLCASRYRDRANEQFFGPGTRLTVL.

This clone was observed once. The CDR3 nucleotides read TGTGCCAGCAGTTTCCCCAGGGCTTATACGCAGTATTTT. Translating it yields CASSFPRAYTQYF. V gene TRBV28 combines with J gene TRBJ2-3; TRBD1 might be the D (5 bases). V was trimmed by 3 bases and J by 7 bases, leaving 11 bases between them. Germline V gene data show CDR1 as MDHEN and CDR2 as SYDVKM. The length of the CDR3 is 13 residues.

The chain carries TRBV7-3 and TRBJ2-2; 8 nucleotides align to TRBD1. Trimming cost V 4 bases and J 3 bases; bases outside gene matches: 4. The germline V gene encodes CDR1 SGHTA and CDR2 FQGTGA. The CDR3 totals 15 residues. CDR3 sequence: CASSSDRAYTGELFF. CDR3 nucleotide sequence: TGTGCCAGCAGCTCGGACAGGGCCTACACCGGGGAGCTGTTTTTT.

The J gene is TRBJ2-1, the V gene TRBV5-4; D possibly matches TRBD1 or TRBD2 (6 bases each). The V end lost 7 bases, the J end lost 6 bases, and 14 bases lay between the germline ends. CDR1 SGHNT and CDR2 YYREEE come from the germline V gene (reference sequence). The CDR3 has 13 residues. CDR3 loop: CASGGLAPNEQFF. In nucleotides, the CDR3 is TGTGCCAGCGGGGGGCTTGCTCCCAATGAGCAGTTCTTC.

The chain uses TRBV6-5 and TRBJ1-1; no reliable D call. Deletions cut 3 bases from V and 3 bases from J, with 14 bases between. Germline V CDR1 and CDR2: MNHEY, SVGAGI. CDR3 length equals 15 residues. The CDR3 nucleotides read TGTGCCAGCAGTTATCTTTCGCGGGAGTACACTGAAGCTTTCTTT. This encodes CASSYLSREYTEAFF.

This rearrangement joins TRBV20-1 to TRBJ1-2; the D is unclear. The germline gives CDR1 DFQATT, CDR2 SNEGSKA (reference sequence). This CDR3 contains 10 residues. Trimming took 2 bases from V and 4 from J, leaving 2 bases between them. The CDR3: CSARIYGYTF. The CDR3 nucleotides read TGCAGTGCTAGAATCTATGGCTACACCTTC.

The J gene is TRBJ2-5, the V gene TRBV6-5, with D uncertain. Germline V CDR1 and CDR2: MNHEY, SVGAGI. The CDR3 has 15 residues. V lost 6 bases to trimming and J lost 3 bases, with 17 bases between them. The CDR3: CASRYTPASEETQYF. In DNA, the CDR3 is TGTGCCAGCAGGTATACACCGGCCTCGGAAGAGACCCAGTACTTC.

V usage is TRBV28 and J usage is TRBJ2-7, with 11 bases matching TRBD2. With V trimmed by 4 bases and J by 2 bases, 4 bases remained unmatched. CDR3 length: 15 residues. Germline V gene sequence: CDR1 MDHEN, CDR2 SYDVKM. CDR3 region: CASSSPGLAAYEQYF. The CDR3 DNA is TGTGCCAGCAGTTCCCCGGGACTAGCGGCCTACGAGCAGTACTTC.

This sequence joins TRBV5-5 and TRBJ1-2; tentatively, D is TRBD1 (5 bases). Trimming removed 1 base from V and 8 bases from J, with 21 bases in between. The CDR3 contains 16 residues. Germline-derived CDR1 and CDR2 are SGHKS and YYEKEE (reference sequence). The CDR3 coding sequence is TGTGCCAGCAGCTTGTGGGGACGTACACTAGTGTTAGGCTACACCTTC. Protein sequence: CASSLWGRTLVLGYTF.

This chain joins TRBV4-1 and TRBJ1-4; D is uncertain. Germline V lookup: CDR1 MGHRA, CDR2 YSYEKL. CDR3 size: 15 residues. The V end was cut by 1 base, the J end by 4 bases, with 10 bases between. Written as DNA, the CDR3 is TGCGCCAGCAGCCAAGGGAGTGGAAGTAATGAAAAACTGTTTTTT. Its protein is CASSQGSGSNEKLFF.

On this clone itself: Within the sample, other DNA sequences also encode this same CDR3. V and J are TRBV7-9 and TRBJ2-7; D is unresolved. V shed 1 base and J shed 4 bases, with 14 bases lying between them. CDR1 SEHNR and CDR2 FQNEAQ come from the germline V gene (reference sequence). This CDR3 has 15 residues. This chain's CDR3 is CASSLGRAGPYEQYF. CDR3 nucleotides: TGTGCCAGCAGCTTAGGTAGGGCAGGTCCTTACGAGCAGTACTTC. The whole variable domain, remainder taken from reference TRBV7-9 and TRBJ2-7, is DTGVSQNPRHKITKRGQNVTFRCDPISEHNRLYWYRQTLGQGPEFLTYFQNEAQLEKSRLLSDRFSAERPKGSFSTLEIQRTEQGDSAMYLCASSLGRAGPYEQYFGPGTRLTVT.

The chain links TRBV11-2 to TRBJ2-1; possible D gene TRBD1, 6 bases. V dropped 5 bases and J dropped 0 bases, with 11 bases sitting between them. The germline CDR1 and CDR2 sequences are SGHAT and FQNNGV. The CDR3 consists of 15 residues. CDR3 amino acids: CASSLGGFSYNEQFF. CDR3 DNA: TGTGCCAGCAGCCTAGGGGGTTTCTCCTACAATGAGCAGTTCTTC.

The CDR3 region is CAIRRTRSSTDTQYF. As DNA, the CDR3 is TGTGCCATCAGAAGGACCCGGTCTAGCACAGATACGCAGTATTTT. The chain carries TRBV10-3 and TRBJ2-3; D gene uncertain. Germline CDR1 is ENHRY and CDR2 is SYGVKD. The CDR3 runs 15 residues. Between the trimmed V and J ends, which lost 6 bases and 0 bases, there was a span of 13 bases.

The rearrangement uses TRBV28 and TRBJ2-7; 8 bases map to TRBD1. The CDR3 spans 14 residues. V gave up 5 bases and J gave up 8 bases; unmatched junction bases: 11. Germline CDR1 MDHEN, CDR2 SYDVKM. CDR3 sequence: CASSQGQVVPQQYF. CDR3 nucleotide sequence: TGTGCCAGCAGTCAGGGACAGGTAGTTCCACAGCAGTACTTC.

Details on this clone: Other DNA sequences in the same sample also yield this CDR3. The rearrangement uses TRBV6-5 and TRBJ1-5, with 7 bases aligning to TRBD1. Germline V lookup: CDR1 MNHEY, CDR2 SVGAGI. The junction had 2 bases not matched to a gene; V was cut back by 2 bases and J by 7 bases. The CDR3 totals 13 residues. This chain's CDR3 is CASSYDRAQPQHF. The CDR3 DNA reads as TGTGCCAGCAGTTACGACAGGGCGCAGCCCCAGCATTTT.

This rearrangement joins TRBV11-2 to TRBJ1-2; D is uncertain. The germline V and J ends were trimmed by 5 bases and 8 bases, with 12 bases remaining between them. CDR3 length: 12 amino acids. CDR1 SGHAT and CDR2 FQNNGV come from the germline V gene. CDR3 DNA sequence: TGTGCCAGCAGCCCGCTCCCGGGGGGCTACACCTTC. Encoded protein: CASSPLPGGYTF.

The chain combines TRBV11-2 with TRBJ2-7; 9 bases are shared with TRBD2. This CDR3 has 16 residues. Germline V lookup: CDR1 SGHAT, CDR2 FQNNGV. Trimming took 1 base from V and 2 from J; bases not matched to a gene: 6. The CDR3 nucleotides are TGTGCCAGCAGCTTAGTTTCGGGACTAGCTGCCTACGAGCAGTACTTC. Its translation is CASSLVSGLAAYEQYF.

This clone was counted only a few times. The CDR3: CASSQEGVTNTEAFF. CDR3 coding DNA: TGTGCCAGCAGCCAGGAGGGGGTGACGAACACTGAAGCTTTCTTT. The chain links TRBV4-2 to TRBJ1-1; possible D gene TRBD1, 6 bases. This CDR3 is 15 amino acids long. Germline V lookup: CDR1 LGHNA, CDR2 YNFKEQ. V was pared by 3 bases and J by 1 base, with 12 bases between.

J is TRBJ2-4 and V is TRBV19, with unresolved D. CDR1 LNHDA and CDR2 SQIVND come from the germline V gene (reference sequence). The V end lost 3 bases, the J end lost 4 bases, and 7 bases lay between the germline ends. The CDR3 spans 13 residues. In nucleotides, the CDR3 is TGTGCCAGTAGTATTAATTGGAAAAACATTCAGTACTTC. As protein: CASSINWKNIQYF.

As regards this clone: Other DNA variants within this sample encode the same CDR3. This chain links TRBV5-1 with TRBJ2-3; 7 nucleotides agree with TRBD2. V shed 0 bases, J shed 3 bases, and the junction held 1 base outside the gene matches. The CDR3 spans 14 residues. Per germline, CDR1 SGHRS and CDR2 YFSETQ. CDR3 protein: CASSLGAGTDTQYF. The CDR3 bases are TGCGCCAGCAGCTTGGGAGCGGGAACAGATACGCAGTATTTT.

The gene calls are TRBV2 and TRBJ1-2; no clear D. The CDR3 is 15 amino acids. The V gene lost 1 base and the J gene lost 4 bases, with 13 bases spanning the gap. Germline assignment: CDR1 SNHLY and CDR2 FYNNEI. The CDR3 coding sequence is TGTGCCAGCAGTGAAGTGCAGGCTAGTGGCTATGGCTACACCTTC. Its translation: CASSEVQASGYGYTF.

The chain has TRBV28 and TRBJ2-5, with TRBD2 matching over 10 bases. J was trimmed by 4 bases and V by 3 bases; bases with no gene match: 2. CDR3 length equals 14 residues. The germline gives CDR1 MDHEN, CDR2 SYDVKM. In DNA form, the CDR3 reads TGTGCCAGCAGTTTGCGACTAGCGGGAGAGACCCAGTACTTC. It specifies CASSLRLAGETQYF.

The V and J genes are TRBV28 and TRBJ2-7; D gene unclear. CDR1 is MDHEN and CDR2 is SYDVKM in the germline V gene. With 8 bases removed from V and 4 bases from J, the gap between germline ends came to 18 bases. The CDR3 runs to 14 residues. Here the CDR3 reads CASAVTLERYEQYF. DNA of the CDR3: TGTGCCAGCGCCGTTACATTGGAAAGATACGAGCAGTACTTC.